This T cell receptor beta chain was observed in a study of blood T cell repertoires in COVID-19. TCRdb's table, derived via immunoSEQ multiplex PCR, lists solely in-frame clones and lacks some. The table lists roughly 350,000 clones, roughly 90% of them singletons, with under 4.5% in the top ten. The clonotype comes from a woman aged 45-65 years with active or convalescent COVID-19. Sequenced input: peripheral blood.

CDR3 amino acids: CASSNGLAGVGTGELFF. The CDR3 DNA is TGCGCCAGCTCGAATGGGTTAGCGGGAGTGGGCACCGGGGAGCTGTTTTTT. The chain combines TRBV10-2 with TRBJ2-2; 9 bases are shared with TRBD2. Germline CDR1 is WSHSY and CDR2 is SAAADI. The CDR3 covers 17 residues. Losses at the gene ends were 8 bases for V and 4 bases for J; bases not matched to a gene: 14.